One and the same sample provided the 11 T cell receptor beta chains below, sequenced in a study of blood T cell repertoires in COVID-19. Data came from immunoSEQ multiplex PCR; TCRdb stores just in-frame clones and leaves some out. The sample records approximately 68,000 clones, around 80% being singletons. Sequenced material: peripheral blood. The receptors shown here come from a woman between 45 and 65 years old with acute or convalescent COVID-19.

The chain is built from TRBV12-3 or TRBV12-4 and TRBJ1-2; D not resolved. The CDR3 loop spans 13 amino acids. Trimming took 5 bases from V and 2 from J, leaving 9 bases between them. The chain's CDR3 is CASSLRVNYGYTF. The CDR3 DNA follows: TGTGCCAGCAGTCTCCGGGTAAACTATGGCTACACCTTC.

The CDR3 loop is CASSLPNRSGTNEKLFF. The CDR3 nucleotides read TGTGCCAGCAGCTTGCCGAACCGATCGGGGACTAATGAAAAACTGTTTTTT. This rearrangement joins TRBV5-4 to TRBJ1-4; D not certain. Germline V gene sequence: CDR1 SGHNT, CDR2 YYREEE (reference sequence). This CDR3 comprises 17 residues. V lost 1 base to trimming and J lost 2 bases, with 15 bases between them.

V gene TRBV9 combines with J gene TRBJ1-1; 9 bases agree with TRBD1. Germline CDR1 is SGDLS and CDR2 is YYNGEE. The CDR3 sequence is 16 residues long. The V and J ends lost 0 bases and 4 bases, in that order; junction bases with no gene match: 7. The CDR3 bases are TGTGCCAGCAGCGTAGAGGCCGGGACAGGGTCCACTGAAGCTTTCTTT. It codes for CASSVEAGTGSTEAFF.

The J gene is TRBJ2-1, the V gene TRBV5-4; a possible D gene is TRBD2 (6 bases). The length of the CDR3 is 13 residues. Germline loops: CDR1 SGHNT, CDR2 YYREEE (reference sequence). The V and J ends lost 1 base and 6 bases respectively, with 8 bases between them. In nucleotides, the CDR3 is TGTGCCAGCAGCTTGACTAGCCCCAATGAGCAGTTCTTC. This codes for CASSLTSPNEQFF.

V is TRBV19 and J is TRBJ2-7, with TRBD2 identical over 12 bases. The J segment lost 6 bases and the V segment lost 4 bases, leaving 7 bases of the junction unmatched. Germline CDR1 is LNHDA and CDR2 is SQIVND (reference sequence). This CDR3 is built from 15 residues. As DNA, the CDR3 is TGTGCCAGTAGTACGACTAGCGGGAGCAACTCCGAGCAGTACTTC. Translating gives CASSTTSGSNSEQYF.

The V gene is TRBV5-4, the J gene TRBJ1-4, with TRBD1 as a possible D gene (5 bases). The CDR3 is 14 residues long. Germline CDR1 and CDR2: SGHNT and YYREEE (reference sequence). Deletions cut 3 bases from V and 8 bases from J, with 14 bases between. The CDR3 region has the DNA TGTGCCAGCAGCTCTCAGGGTTTTTCCGAAAAACTGTTTTTT. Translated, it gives CASSSQGFSEKLFF.

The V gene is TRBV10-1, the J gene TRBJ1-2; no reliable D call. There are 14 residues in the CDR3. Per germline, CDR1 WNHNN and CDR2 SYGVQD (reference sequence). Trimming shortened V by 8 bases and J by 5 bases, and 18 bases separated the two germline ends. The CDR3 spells CASPAEDCLYGYTF. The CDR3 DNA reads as TGCGCCAGCCCCGCTGAGGACTGCTTATATGGCTACACCTTC.

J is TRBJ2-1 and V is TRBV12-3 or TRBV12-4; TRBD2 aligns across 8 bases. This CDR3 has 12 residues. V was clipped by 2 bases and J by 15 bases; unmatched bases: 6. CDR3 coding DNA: TGTGCCAGCAGTTTACTTAGAGCGGGAGTGTTCTTC. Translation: CASSLLRAGVFF.

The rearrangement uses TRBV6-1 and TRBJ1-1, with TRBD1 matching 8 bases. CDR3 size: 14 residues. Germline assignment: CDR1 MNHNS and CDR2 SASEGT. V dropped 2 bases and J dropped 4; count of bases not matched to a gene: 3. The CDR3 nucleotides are TGTGCCAGCAGTGAATCAGGGGGCGGCACTGAAGCTTTCTTT. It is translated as CASSESGGGTEAFF.

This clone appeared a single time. The CDR3, as DNA: TGTGCCAGCAGCTTCCCCGGGACAGGGGGCTCAGATGAGCAGTTCTTC. Protein sequence: CASSFPGTGGSDEQFF. The chain joins TRBV5-4 to TRBJ2-1, with TRBD1 identical over 12 bases. CDR3 length: 16 residues. Germline CDR1 is SGHNT and CDR2 is YYREEE (reference sequence). Germline trimming cut 2 bases from V and 8 bases from J; bases unmatched to any gene: 8.

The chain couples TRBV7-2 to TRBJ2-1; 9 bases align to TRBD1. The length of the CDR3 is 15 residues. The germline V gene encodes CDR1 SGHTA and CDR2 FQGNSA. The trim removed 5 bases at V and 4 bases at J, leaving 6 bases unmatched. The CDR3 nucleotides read TGTGCCAGCAGCCAGGGACAGGGTAAATACAATGAGCAGTTCTTC. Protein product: CASSQGQGKYNEQFF.